This T cell receptor beta chain emerged from a study of OX40 agonist ivuxolimab in advanced cancers. The CDR3 length is 10 residues. The protocol was immunoSEQ multiplex PCR, while the TCRdb copy is restricted to in-frame clones and leaves out a portion. The sample has 77,000 or so clones, about 90% seen once. The rearrangement joins TRBV21-1 to TRBJ1-5. TRBV21-1 corresponds to a pseudogene. The starting material was CD4+ or CD8+ T cells sorted from blood, obtained in a trial of the OX40 agonist ivuxolimab. The TCR was taken from an adult with an advanced solid tumor such as melanoma, head and neck, liver or kidney cancer. The CDR3 DNA is TGTGCCAGCCCGAATCAGCCCCAGCATTTT. It codes for CASPNQPQHF.